The 4 T cell receptor beta chains in this list originate from one sample, sequenced in a study of shared clonotypes between healthy human individuals. Data came from immunoSEQ multiplex PCR; TCRdb stores just in-frame clones and leaves some out. The data hold roughly 1,800,000 clones, with roughly 94% observed a single time. Cells designated naive CD8 were CD45RO-negative and were positively selected for CCR7, with terminally differentiated effector memory CD45RA+ cells excluded. Sequencing input: naive CD8+ T cells sorted from blood. Receptors originate from a man aged 18-30 years in good health.

The gene calls are TRBV27 and TRBJ2-7; D perhaps matches TRBD1 (5 bases). The CDR3 has 13 amino acids. CDR1 and CDR2 (germline): MNHEY, SMNVEV (reference sequence). The V gene lost 6 bases and the J gene lost 2 bases, with 11 bases spanning the gap. The CDR3 DNA is TGTGCCAGCAGACTCCAGGGAACCTACGAGCAGTACTTC. It yields the protein CASRLQGTYEQYF.

The J gene is TRBJ1-1, the V gene TRBV2, with D perhaps matching TRBD1 (6 bases). CDR1 SNHLY and CDR2 FYNNEI come from the germline V gene. The CDR3 has 14 amino acids. The V gene lost 7 bases and the J gene lost 5 bases, with 17 bases spanning the gap. The chain's CDR3 is CASTVPSGATEAFF. DNA of the CDR3: TGTGCCAGCACAGTACCCTCGGGGGCGACTGAAGCTTTCTTT. The full variable domain, with the rest looked up from reference TRBV2 and TRBJ1-1, is EPEVTQTPSHQVTQMGQEVILRCVPISNHLYFYWYRQILGQKVEFLVSFYNNEISEKSEIFDDQFSVERPDGSNFTLKIRSTKLEDSAMYFCASTVPSGATEAFFGQGTRLTVV.

The genes are TRBV29-1 and TRBJ2-7; D is possibly TRBD2 (8 bases). The V gene's germline CDR1 is SQVTM and CDR2 ANQGSEA. The CDR3 covers 15 residues. Trimming took 2 bases from V and 4 from J, leaving 18 bases between them. In DNA, the CDR3 is TGCAGCGTTGAACGCGGGGGGCAGGGGGGATACGAGCAGTACTTC. It specifies CSVERGGQGGYEQYF.

The chain is built from TRBV15 and TRBJ2-7; D call uncertain. This CDR3 comprises 14 residues. CDR1 is LNHNV, CDR2 YYDKDF, per germline (reference sequence). V shed 0 bases and J shed 5 bases, with 11 bases lying between them. The CDR3 bases are TGTGCCACCAGCAGAGATCACTCCCTAGACGAGCAGTACTTC. It translates to CATSRDHSLDEQYF.